These 30 T cell receptor beta chains share one sample of origin, sequenced in a study of cytomegalovirus exposure and HLA in healthy donors. PCR primers comprised 60 Vbeta and 13 Jbeta primers. The repertoire was sequenced with immunoSEQ multiplex PCR; TCRdb's copy has only in-frame clones and lacks some. This repertoire shows around 63,000 clones, 65% to 85% found once; its top ten account for roughly 2.9%. Sequences were obtained from PBMCs. These receptors originate from a woman in her thirties in good health and CMV-seronegative.

The chain links TRBV7-2 to TRBJ2-1; D gene ambiguous. With 5 bases removed from V and 0 bases from J, the gap between germline ends came to 5 bases. Germline CDR1 is SGHTA and CDR2 is FQGNSA. The CDR3 spans 13 residues. CDR3 in amino acids: CASSPYSYNEQFF. CDR3 coding DNA: TGTGCCAGCAGCCCTTACTCCTACAATGAGCAGTTCTTC.

The chain has TRBV2 and TRBJ1-2; D is perhaps TRBD1 (5 bases). V was pared by 3 bases and J by 8 bases, with 19 bases between. CDR1 and CDR2 (germline): SNHLY, FYNNEI. There are 15 residues in the CDR3. The CDR3 coding sequence is TGTGCCAGCAGTGACAACCAGGGTGCCCTGGCGGGCTACACCTTC. This codes for CASSDNQGALAGYTF.

V usage is TRBV19 and J usage is TRBJ1-1; no firm D call. Germline V gene sequence: CDR1 LNHDA, CDR2 SQIVND (reference sequence). The CDR3 extends over 12 amino acids. V dropped 0 bases and J dropped 12 bases, with 11 bases sitting between them. CDR3 residues: CASSIEGSIPFF. CDR3 nucleotide sequence: TGTGCCAGTAGTATAGAGGGGAGTATACCTTTCTTT.

The V and J genes are TRBV19 and TRBJ1-5; D not certain. The CDR3 consists of 15 residues. CDR1 and CDR2 (germline): LNHDA, SQIVND (reference sequence). The ends were cut back, 5 bases at V and 0 bases at J, with 11 bases in the middle. The CDR3 region is CASSVDLPSNQPQHF. DNA for the CDR3: TGTGCCAGTAGTGTGGACTTACCTAGCAATCAGCCCCAGCATTTT.

V is TRBV4-3 and J is TRBJ1-6, with 7 bases that match TRBD1. The CDR3 sequence is 16 residues long. Germline CDR1 and CDR2: LGHNA and YSLEER. Trimming cost V 5 bases and J 0 bases; bases outside gene matches: 4. The CDR3, as DNA: TGCGCCAGCAGCACACAGGGGAGCTCCTATAATTCACCCCTCCACTTT. Amino acid sequence: CASSTQGSSYNSPLHF.

The chain joins TRBV9 to TRBJ2-7; 12 bases are a match to TRBD1. After removal of 0 bases from V and 7 bases from J, the junction contained 14 bases not matched to a gene. The CDR3 loop spans 18 amino acids. Germline CDR1 reads SGDLS; CDR2 reads YYNGEE. The CDR3 DNA follows: TGTGCCAGCAGCGTAGCGAACCTGGGACAGGGGGCGCTAAGTGAGCAGTACTTC. It yields the protein CASSVANLGQGALSEQYF.

This clone was seen more than once but under ten times. This chain links TRBV7-2 with TRBJ1-4, with D unclear. Germline CDR1 SGHTA, CDR2 FQGNSA. The germline V and J ends were trimmed by 5 bases and 8 bases, with 9 bases remaining between them. CDR3 length equals 12 residues. This CDR3 reads CASSTFGEKLFF. The CDR3 DNA sequence: TGTGCCAGCAGCACGTTTGGCGAAAAACTGTTTTTT.

This clone was seen a few times. The J gene is TRBJ1-4, the V gene TRBV6-5, with 7 bases that match TRBD1. This CDR3 contains 15 residues. Looked up from germline, CDR1 is MNHEY and CDR2 is SVGAGI. After removal of 2 bases from V and 8 bases from J, the junction contained 8 bases not matched to a gene. The CDR3 DNA reads TGTGCCAGCAGTTACGGGGACAGCTGGGGGGAAAAACTGTTTTTT. This codes for CASSYGDSWGEKLFF.

The rearrangement links TRBV19 to TRBJ1-1, with a weak D call TRBD1 (5 bases). CDR3 length equals 16 residues. Germline values: CDR1 LNHDA, CDR2 SQIVND (reference sequence). The V end was cut by 3 bases, the J end by 6 bases, with 20 bases between. CDR3 in DNA: TGTGCCAGTAGTATTAATTCAGGGAGGGCTGGCTCTGAAGCTTTCTTT. Protein product: CASSINSGRAGSEAFF.

The V gene is TRBV7-9, the J gene TRBJ2-5, with D uncertain. Germline V gene lookup returns CDR1 SEHNR and CDR2 FQNEAQ (reference sequence). Trimming removed 0 bases from V and 4 bases from J, with 12 bases in between. The CDR3 is made up of 15 amino acids. CDR3 protein: CASSLALLNGETQYF. The CDR3 DNA reads as TGTGCCAGCAGCTTAGCCCTTCTAAACGGAGAGACCCAGTACTTC.

Only one count was recorded for this clone. This rearrangement joins TRBV7-2 to TRBJ1-2; D remains ambiguous. Germline V gives CDR1 SGHTA, CDR2 FQGNSA. This CDR3 spans 13 amino acids. The V end was cut by 1 base, the J end by 4 bases, with 7 bases between. The CDR3 DNA is TGTGCCAGCAGCTTAGAGCTTCTCTATGGCTACACCTTC. The encoded protein is CASSLELLYGYTF.

V gene TRBV6-4 combines with J gene TRBJ2-1, with D hard to call. V shed 3 bases and J shed 6 bases, with 9 bases lying between them. This CDR3 has 13 amino acids. Germline assignment: CDR1 MRHNA and CDR2 SNTAGT. The CDR3 is CASSETSINEQFF. The CDR3 DNA follows: TGTGCCAGCAGTGAAACCAGTATCAATGAGCAGTTCTTC.

This clone was found a few times. The chain links TRBV4-1 to TRBJ2-5; D is undetermined. This CDR3 has 13 amino acids. Trimming cost V 2 bases and J 5 bases, with 9 bases left between them. In germline, CDR1 is MGHRA, CDR2 YSYEKL. DNA for the CDR3: TGCGCCAGCAGCCAAACGACTCGGGAGACCCAGTACTTC. Its protein product is CASSQTTRETQYF.

V and J are TRBV6-1 and TRBJ2-5; TRBD1 matches at 7 bases. This CDR3 has 15 residues. Germline V gene sequence: CDR1 MNHNS, CDR2 SASEGT. V lost 6 bases, J lost 3 bases, and 10 bases stayed unmatched. This CDR3 reads CASSQFPGTEETQYF. In DNA form, the CDR3 reads TGTGCCAGCAGCCAATTTCCCGGGACAGAAGAGACCCAGTACTTC.

The V gene is TRBV18, the J gene TRBJ2-7, with D possibly TRBD1 on 5 matching bases. This CDR3 comprises 13 residues. V dropped 1 base and J dropped 2 bases, with 6 bases sitting between them. CDR1 is KGHSH, CDR2 LQKENI, per germline. This CDR3 is CASSPRGPYEQYF. CDR3 DNA: TGTGCCAGCTCACCACGGGGCCCCTACGAGCAGTACTTC.

This clone was found a few times. The chain is built from TRBV29-1 and TRBJ2-1; 11 bases match TRBD1. The length of the CDR3 is 12 residues. Trimming took 4 bases from V and 8 from J; bases not matched to a gene: 1. Germline CDR1 and CDR2: SQVTM and ANQGSEA. Here the CDR3 reads CSVGTGGDEQFF. CDR3 nucleotide sequence: TGCAGCGTTGGGACAGGGGGCGATGAGCAGTTCTTC.

This clone was counted only a few times. The chain couples TRBV6-1 to TRBJ1-3; unclear D gene. This CDR3 contains 15 residues. Trimming removed 2 bases from V and 0 bases from J, with 8 bases in between. The germline gives CDR1 MNHNS, CDR2 SASEGT. The CDR3, as DNA: TGTGCCAGCAGTGAACGGACTTACTCTGGAAACACCATATATTTT. Translated: CASSERTYSGNTIYF.

This clone was counted between two and nine times. The CDR3 bases are TGTGCCAGCAAGGGCCCCGGGACAGGGGATAATGAGCAGTTCTTC. Translation gives CASKGPGTGDNEQFF. This rearrangement joins TRBV6-6 to TRBJ2-1; 10 nucleotides agree with TRBD1. Germline V lookup: CDR1 MNHNY, CDR2 SVGAGI (reference sequence). The CDR3 has 15 residues. The J segment lost 7 bases and the V segment lost 7 bases, leaving 10 bases of the junction unmatched.

This clone was picked up a small number of times. The V call is TRBV19, the J call TRBJ1-2, with D perhaps matching TRBD1 (5 bases). V was trimmed by 9 bases and J by 4 bases, leaving 12 bases between them. The CDR3 covers 12 residues. The germline gives CDR1 LNHDA, CDR2 SQIVND (reference sequence). Here the CDR3 DNA reads TGTGCCAGCGGGGGACGGGGCTATGGCTACACCTTC. As protein: CASGGRGYGYTF.

The V gene is TRBV4-3, the J gene TRBJ1-2, with 7 bases fitting TRBD1. This CDR3 is 16 amino acids long. The ends lost 4 bases at V and 4 bases at J; junction bases unmatched: 12. Germline V gives CDR1 LGHNA, CDR2 YSLEER. This CDR3 reads CASSRAGTETSYGYTF. CDR3 sequence (DNA): TGCGCCAGCAGCCGAGCCGGGACAGAAACTTCCTATGGCTACACCTTC.

The rearrangement links TRBV5-1 to TRBJ2-1; 7 bases line up with TRBD2. Germline V gene data show CDR1 as SGHRS and CDR2 as YFSETQ. The junction had 9 bases not matched to a gene; V was cut back by 4 bases and J by 5 bases. This CDR3 region has 15 residues. The chain's CDR3 is CASSVSGGTHNEQFF. The CDR3 nucleotides are TGCGCCAGCAGCGTATCGGGGGGTACTCACAATGAGCAGTTCTTC.

This clone was recorded a few times. This rearrangement joins TRBV6-5 to TRBJ2-5; 12 positions match TRBD1. The CDR3 runs to 14 residues. Germline lookup yields CDR1 MNHEY and CDR2 SVGAGI. Trimming cost V 8 bases and J 3 bases; bases outside gene matches: 4. For the CDR3, the DNA is TGTGCCAGCGGTGGGACAGGGGGCGAAGAGACCCAGTACTTC. Translated: CASGGTGGEETQYF.

The genes are TRBV29-1 and TRBJ2-1; 8 bases are a match to TRBD2. CDR3 length: 14 amino acids. V gave up 7 bases and J gave up 6 bases; unmatched junction bases: 11. The germline V gene encodes CDR1 SQVTM and CDR2 ANQGSEA. This chain's CDR3 is CSAPPPGGPNEQFF. The CDR3 region has the DNA TGCAGCGCACCCCCCCCGGGGGGGCCCAATGAGCAGTTCTTC.

The chain carries TRBV5-4 and TRBJ1-6; TRBD1 aligns across 7 bases. Germline CDR1 is SGHNT and CDR2 is YYREEE (reference sequence). The trim removed 3 bases at V and 7 bases at J, leaving 4 bases unmatched. There are 14 residues in the CDR3. CDR3 sequence reads: CASSSQGQNSPLHF. CDR3 DNA sequence: TGTGCCAGCAGCTCGCAGGGACAGAATTCACCCCTCCACTTT.

The rearrangement joins TRBV28 to TRBJ1-1; the D gene is possibly TRBD1 (5 bases). Looked up from germline, CDR1 is MDHEN and CDR2 is SYDVKM. The CDR3 loop spans 14 amino acids. Trimming left V 7 bases short and J 1 base short, with 13 bases between. CDR3 sequence: CASTNDRGNTEAFF. CDR3 sequence (DNA): TGTGCCAGCACCAATGACAGAGGGAACACTGAAGCTTTCTTT.

V is TRBV14 and J is TRBJ2-1; D remains ambiguous. The CDR3 spans 11 residues. The V end lost 1 base, the J end lost 11 bases, and 6 bases lay between the germline ends. Germline V gives CDR1 SGHDN, CDR2 FVKESK. As DNA, the CDR3 is TGTGCCAGCAGCCAAGTAGCCAAGCAGTTCTTC. This codes for CASSQVAKQFF.

The CDR3 is CASSPPSSRHTDTQYF. The CDR3 DNA follows: TGTGCCAGCAGTCCTCCTTCTAGCCGCCACACAGATACGCAGTATTTT. V gene TRBV27 combines with J gene TRBJ2-3; a possible D gene is TRBD2 (5 bases). Trimming shortened V by 5 bases and J by 2 bases, and 17 bases separated the two germline ends. CDR3 length equals 16 residues. Germline V gene data show CDR1 as MNHEY and CDR2 as SMNVEV (reference sequence).

The chain has TRBV11-3 and TRBJ1-6, with TRBD1 identical over 8 bases. The CDR3 sequence is 14 residues long. Germline V gives CDR1 SGHNT, CDR2 YENEEA. V lost 4 bases and J lost 9; bases outside the gene matches: 5. The CDR3 reads CASSSDRVGSPLHF. In DNA, the CDR3 is TGTGCCAGCAGCTCGGACAGGGTGGGTTCACCCCTCCACTTT. The variable domain in full, with the rest retrieved from reference TRBV11-3 and TRBJ1-6, is EAGVVQSPRYKIIEKKQPVAFWCNPISGHNTLYWYLQNLGQGPELLIRYENEEAVDDSQLPKDRFSAERLKGVDSTLKIQPAELGDSAVYLCASSSDRVGSPLHFGNGTRLTVT.

The chain employs TRBV6-1 and TRBJ2-1; a weak D match, TRBD1 (5 bases). The V end was cut by 4 bases, the J end by 2 bases, with 15 bases between. Per germline, CDR1 MNHNS and CDR2 SASEGT. CDR3 length equals 16 residues. In DNA form, the CDR3 reads TGTGCCAGCAGTGGGTCGACAGTTTCTCCCTACAATGAGCAGTTCTTC. This encodes CASSGSTVSPYNEQFF.

The V call is TRBV25-1, the J call TRBJ1-1; TRBD1 agrees at 10 bases. The V segment lost 1 base and the J segment 11 bases; nucleotides outside the gene matches: 13. This CDR3 region has 16 residues. Germline assignment: CDR1 MGHDK and CDR2 SYGVNS. As DNA, the CDR3 is TGTGCCAGCAGTGAATTTTTTCCCGGGACAGGGGTTCGGGCTTTCTTT. This codes for CASSEFFPGTGVRAFF. Filled out from reference TRBV25-1 and TRBJ1-1, the complete variable domain reads EADIYQTPRYLVIGTGKKITLECSQTMGHDKMYWYQQDPGMELHLIHYSYGVNSTEKGDLSSESTVSRIRTEHFPLTLESARPSHTSQYLCASSEFFPGTGVRAFFGQGTRLTVV.